The 11 T cell receptor beta chains given below trace back to one sample, sequenced in a study of cytomegalovirus exposure and HLA in healthy donors. Clones were read by immunoSEQ multiplex PCR, and TCRdb kept only the in-frame ones, dropping some. The table has hundreds of thousands of clones, 70% to 90% seen once. Sequenced: PBMCs. Source of these receptors: a woman in her thirties in good health and CMV-seropositive.

V usage is TRBV5-4 and J usage is TRBJ2-7, with D perhaps TRBD1 (7 bases). V was shortened by 4 bases and J by 3 bases, with 11 bases between the two germline ends. Germline values: CDR1 SGHNT, CDR2 YYREEE (reference sequence). CDR3 size: 13 residues. For the CDR3, the DNA is TGTGCCAGCAGCCGCGGGACAGACTACGAGCAGTACTTC. Encoded protein: CASSRGTDYEQYF.

V and J are TRBV7-3 and TRBJ2-1; 7 bases agree with TRBD1. Per germline, CDR1 SGHTA and CDR2 FQGTGA. The CDR3 totals 15 residues. J gave up 2 bases and V 6 bases, and 7 bases lay outside the gene matches. CDR3 amino acids: CASSLPDRPYNEQFF. CDR3 nucleotide sequence: TGTGCCAGCAGTCTCCCGGACAGGCCCTACAATGAGCAGTTCTTC.

The genes are TRBV18 and TRBJ1-5; 9 nucleotides align to TRBD1. The germline V gene has CDR1 KGHSH and CDR2 LQKENI. V lost 2 bases and J lost 6; bases outside the gene matches: 11. The length of the CDR3 is 17 residues. DNA of the CDR3: TGTGCCAGCTCACCAGGGACAGGGAGTAGTAGTAGTCAGCCCCAGCATTTT. It yields the protein CASSPGTGSSSSQPQHF. Together with reference TRBV18 and TRBJ1-5, the CDR3 gives the full variable domain: NAGVMQNPRHLVRRRGQEARLRCSPMKGHSHVYWYRQLPEEGLKFMVYLQKENIIDESGMPKERFSAEFPKEGPSILRIQQVVRGDSAAYFCASSPGTGSSSSQPQHFGDGTRLSIL.

The CDR3 loop is CASSYVGRDYEQYF. For the CDR3, the DNA is TGTGCCAGCAGTTACGTCGGGAGGGACTACGAGCAGTACTTC. V usage is TRBV6-6 and J usage is TRBJ2-7; 8 positions agree with TRBD2. The CDR3 sequence is 14 residues long. Germline trimming cut 2 bases from V and 3 bases from J; bases unmatched to any gene: 3. Germline lookup yields CDR1 MNHNY and CDR2 SVGAGI (reference sequence).

The J gene is TRBJ2-7, the V gene TRBV11-2, with D maybe TRBD2 (6 bases). Germline V lookup: CDR1 SGHAT, CDR2 FQNNGV. The CDR3 has 13 residues. Trimming shortened V by 3 bases and J by 3 bases, and 9 bases separated the two germline ends. This CDR3 is CASSFGTDYEQYF. DNA of the CDR3: TGTGCCAGCAGCTTTGGGACTGACTACGAGCAGTACTTC.

The chain employs TRBV25-1 and TRBJ2-7; D remains ambiguous. Between the trimmed V and J ends, which lost 0 bases and 7 bases, there was a span of 7 bases. This CDR3 region has 12 residues. Germline CDR1 MGHDK, CDR2 SYGVNS. DNA of the CDR3: TGTGCCAGCAGTGAATATGCAGGAGAGCAGTACTTC. It is translated as CASSEYAGEQYF.

On this clone: The same CDR3 can be traced to other DNA sequences in this sample. The chain carries TRBV6-5 and TRBJ1-1, with 8 nucleotides matching TRBD1. The germline V gene has CDR1 MNHEY and CDR2 SVGAGI. With V trimmed by 5 bases and J by 8 bases, 1 base remained unmatched. CDR3 length: 11 residues. In DNA form, the CDR3 reads TGTGCCAGCAGTCGGACAGGGGAAGCTTTCTTT. Amino acids: CASSRTGEAFF.

This chain uses TRBV18 with TRBJ2-7; TRBD2 agrees at 7 bases. The germline V gene has CDR1 KGHSH and CDR2 LQKENI. The length of the CDR3 is 15 residues. The junction had 6 bases not matched to a gene; V was cut back by 3 bases and J by 1 base. DNA for the CDR3: TGTGCCAGCTCACCCGTAGCGGGTGGTTCCTACGAGCAGTACTTC. It translates to CASSPVAGGSYEQYF.

This chain joins TRBV27 and TRBJ1-1; a weak D match, TRBD1 (5 bases). This CDR3 is built from 11 residues. The germline V and J ends were trimmed by 3 bases and 12 bases, with 11 bases remaining between them. Germline lookup yields CDR1 MNHEY and CDR2 SMNVEV (reference sequence). The CDR3 spells CASSFFGGTFF. The CDR3 DNA reads TGTGCCAGCAGTTTTTTCGGGGGAACTTTCTTT.

The CDR3 coding sequence is TGTGCCAGCAGCTTGACGGGTATTTATGGCTACACCTTC. Encoded protein: CASSLTGIYGYTF. The gene calls are TRBV5-4 and TRBJ1-2, with D unresolved. The V and J ends lost 1 base and 5 bases respectively, with 9 bases between them. CDR3 length: 13 residues. Germline-derived CDR1 and CDR2 are SGHNT and YYREEE (reference sequence).

The genes are TRBV7-9 and TRBJ2-7; 8 nucleotides agree with TRBD1. The CDR3 has 14 amino acids. The germline gives CDR1 SEHNR, CDR2 FQNEAQ (reference sequence). V lost 4 bases and J lost 1; bases outside the gene matches: 3. The DNA for the CDR3 is TGTGCCAGCAGCTCCTGGGACAGGTCCTACGAGCAGTACTTC. It is translated as CASSSWDRSYEQYF.